The entry below describes one TCR beta chain. The source of the sample is a study of shared clonotypes between healthy human individuals. Assay: immunoSEQ multiplex PCR; the TCRdb copy retains only in-frame clones and omits some. Of approximately 620,000 clones in the sample, less than 98% are singletons; the top ten hold approximately 0.057%. This CDR3 comprises 13 residues. V gave up 4 bases and J gave up 3 bases, with 9 bases separating them. In germline, CDR1 is MDHEN, CDR2 SYDVKM. The sequencing sample was made of naive CD4+ T cells sorted from blood. Subset here: CD45RA+ positively selected. The V call is TRBV28, the J call TRBJ1-1; perhaps TRBD1 as D (5 bases). The sequence was collected from a woman in her twenties or thirties in good health. Written as DNA, the CDR3 is TGTGCCAGCAGTTCGGGGGGTTACACTGAAGCTTTCTTT. This translates into CASSSGGYTEAFF.